This T cell receptor beta chain is drawn from a study of CD8+ T cells in alopecia areata. Overall study findings and caveats: Lesional scalp, notably in alopecia totalis/universalis, had clonality above that of normal scalp. Although TCR sharing was seen in mice, sharing across patients was less clear, possibly for HLA-related reasons.

This clone has more than one count but fewer than ten. Its antigen remains unidentified. The junction differs from germline at one of its ends, possibly a read error. Mouse gene names apply. With the read ending 4 residues before the CDR3 end, the germline J gene is used to fill in that end. Extraction and reverse transcription of RNA yielded cDNA as the sequencing template. Method: immunoSEQ multiplex PCR; TCRdb's copy keeps in-frame clones and lacks some. The sample yields 200,000 to 300,000 clones, without any singletons. The CDR3 has 15 residues. Germline-derived CDR1 and CDR2 are FNHDT and SITEND (reference sequence). CD4, CD8alpha, NKG2D, NKG2ACE and other markers were used to sort pooled cutaneous lymph node cells.

The rearrangement uses TRBV19 and TRBJ2-3, with TRBD2 matching 7 bases. The origin of this receptor is a C3H/HeJ mouse with alopecia areata. Mice of this strain are of MHC haplotype H2-k. Material: CD4+ T cells sorted from a lymph node. This chain's CDR3 is CASGIPGGDAETLYF. CDR3 DNA (partial): TGTGCCAGCGGTATTCCTGGGGGTGATGCAGAA.